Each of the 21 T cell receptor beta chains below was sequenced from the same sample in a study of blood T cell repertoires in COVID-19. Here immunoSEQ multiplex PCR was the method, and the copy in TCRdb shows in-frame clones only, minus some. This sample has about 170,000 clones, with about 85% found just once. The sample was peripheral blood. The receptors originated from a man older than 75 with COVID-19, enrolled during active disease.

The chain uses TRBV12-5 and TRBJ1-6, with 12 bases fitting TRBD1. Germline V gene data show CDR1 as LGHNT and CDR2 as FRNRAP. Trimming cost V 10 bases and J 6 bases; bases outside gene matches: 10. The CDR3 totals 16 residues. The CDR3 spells CATQPGQGAINSPLHF. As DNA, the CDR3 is TGTGCTACCCAACCGGGACAGGGGGCAATTAATTCACCCCTCCACTTT.

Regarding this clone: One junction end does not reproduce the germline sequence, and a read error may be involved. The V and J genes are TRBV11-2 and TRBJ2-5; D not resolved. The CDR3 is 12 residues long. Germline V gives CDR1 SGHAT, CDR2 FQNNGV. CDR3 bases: TGTGCCAGCAGCTTAACGGTAGAGGCCCAGTACTTC. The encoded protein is CASSLTVEAQYF. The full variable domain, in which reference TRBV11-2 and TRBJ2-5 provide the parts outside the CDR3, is EAGVAQSPRYKIIEKRQSVAFWCNPISGHATLYWYQQILGQGPKLLIQFQNNGVVDDSQLPKDRFSAERLKGVDSTLKIQPAKLEDSAVYLCASSLTVEAQYFGPGTRLLVL.

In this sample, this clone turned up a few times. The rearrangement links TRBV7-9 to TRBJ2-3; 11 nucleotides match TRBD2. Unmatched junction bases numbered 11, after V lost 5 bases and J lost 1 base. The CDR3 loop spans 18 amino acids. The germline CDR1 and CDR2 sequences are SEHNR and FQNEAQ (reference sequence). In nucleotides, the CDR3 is TGTGCCAGCAGCCCGGGACTAGCGGTGGCTTGGGGCACAGATACGCAGTATTTT. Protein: CASSPGLAVAWGTDTQYF.

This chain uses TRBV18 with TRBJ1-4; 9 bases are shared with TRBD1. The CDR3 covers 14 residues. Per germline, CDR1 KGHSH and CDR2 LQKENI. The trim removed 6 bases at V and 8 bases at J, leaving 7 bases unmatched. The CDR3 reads CASSGQGDREKLFF. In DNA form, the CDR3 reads TGTGCCAGCTCGGGACAGGGTGATAGAGAAAAACTGTTTTTT.

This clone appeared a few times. DNA for the CDR3: TGTGCCAGCAACATAGACAGGATTCTTGGCTACACCTTC. It is translated as CASNIDRILGYTF. The rearrangement links TRBV2 to TRBJ1-2, with D perhaps matching TRBD1 (6 bases). The germline V gene has CDR1 SNHLY and CDR2 FYNNEI. The V gene lost 7 bases and the J gene lost 7 bases, with 16 bases spanning the gap. The CDR3 is 13 amino acids.

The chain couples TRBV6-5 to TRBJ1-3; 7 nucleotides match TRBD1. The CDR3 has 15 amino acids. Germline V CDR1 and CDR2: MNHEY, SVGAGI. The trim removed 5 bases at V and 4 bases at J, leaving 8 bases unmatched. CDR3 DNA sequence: TGTGCCAGCAGTCCCCAGGGGGTTGGAGGAAACACCATATATTTT. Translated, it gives CASSPQGVGGNTIYF.

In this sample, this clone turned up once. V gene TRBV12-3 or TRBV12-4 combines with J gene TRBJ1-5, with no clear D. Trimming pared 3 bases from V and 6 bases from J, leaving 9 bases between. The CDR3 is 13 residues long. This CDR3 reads CASSLSGTQPQHF. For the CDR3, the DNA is TGTGCCAGCAGTTTGTCGGGTACTCAGCCCCAGCATTTT.

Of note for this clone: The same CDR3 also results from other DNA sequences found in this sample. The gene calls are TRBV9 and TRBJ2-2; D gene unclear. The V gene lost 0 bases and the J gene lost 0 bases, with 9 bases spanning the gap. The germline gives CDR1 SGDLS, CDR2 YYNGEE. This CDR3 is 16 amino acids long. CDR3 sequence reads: CASSVVSRPNTGELFF. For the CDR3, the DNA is TGTGCCAGCAGCGTAGTGTCGCGGCCGAACACCGGGGAGCTGTTTTTT.

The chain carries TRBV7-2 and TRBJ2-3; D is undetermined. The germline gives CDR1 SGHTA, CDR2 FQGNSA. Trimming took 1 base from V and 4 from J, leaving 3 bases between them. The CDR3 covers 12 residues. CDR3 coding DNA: TGTGCCAGCAGCTTAGGCGCAGATACGCAGTATTTT. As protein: CASSLGADTQYF.

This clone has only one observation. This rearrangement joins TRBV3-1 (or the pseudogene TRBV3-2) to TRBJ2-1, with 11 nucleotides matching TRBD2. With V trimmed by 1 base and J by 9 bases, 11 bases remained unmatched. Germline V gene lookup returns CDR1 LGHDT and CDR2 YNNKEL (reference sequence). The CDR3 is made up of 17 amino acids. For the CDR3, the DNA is TGTGCCAGCAGCCAAGGGGGCTTAGCGGGGGGGCACAGTGAGCAGTTCTTC. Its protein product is CASSQGGLAGGHSEQFF.

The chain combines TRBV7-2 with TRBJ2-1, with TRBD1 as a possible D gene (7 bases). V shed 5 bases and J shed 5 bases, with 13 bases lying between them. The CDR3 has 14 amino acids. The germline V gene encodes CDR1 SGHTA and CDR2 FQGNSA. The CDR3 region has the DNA TGTGCCAGCAGCCTGGACAGGACTAACAATGAGCAGTTCTTC. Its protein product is CASSLDRTNNEQFF. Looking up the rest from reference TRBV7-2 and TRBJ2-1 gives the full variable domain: GAGVSQSPSNKVTEKGKDVELRCDPISGHTALYWYRQSLGQGLEFLIYFQGNSAPDKSGLPSDRFSAERTGGSVSTLTIQRTQQEDSAVYLCASSLDRTNNEQFFGPGTRLTVL.

The CDR3 is CASRPDSLNQPQHF. Here the CDR3 DNA reads TGTGCCAGCAGACCTGACAGCCTCAATCAGCCCCAGCATTTT. V usage is TRBV28 and J usage is TRBJ1-5, with TRBD1 as a possible D gene (5 bases). The CDR3 covers 14 residues. CDR1 is MDHEN and CDR2 is SYDVKM in the germline V gene. Trimming took 6 bases from V and 3 from J, leaving 12 bases between them. Supplemented by reference TRBV28 and TRBJ1-5, the full variable domain reads DVKVTQSSRYLVKRTGEKVFLECVQDMDHENMFWYRQDPGLGLRLIYFSYDVKMKEKGDIPEGYSVSREKKERFSLILESASTNQTSMYLCASRPDSLNQPQHFGDGTRLSIL.

The CDR3, as DNA: TGTGCCAGCAGCCCGGGACAGGGTAACTATGGCTACACCTTC. It translates to CASSPGQGNYGYTF. V usage is TRBV6-5 and J usage is TRBJ1-2, with 9 nucleotides matching TRBD1. This CDR3 has 14 amino acids. Germline-derived CDR1 and CDR2 are MNHEY and SVGAGI. V lost 6 bases, J lost 1 base, and 3 bases stayed unmatched.

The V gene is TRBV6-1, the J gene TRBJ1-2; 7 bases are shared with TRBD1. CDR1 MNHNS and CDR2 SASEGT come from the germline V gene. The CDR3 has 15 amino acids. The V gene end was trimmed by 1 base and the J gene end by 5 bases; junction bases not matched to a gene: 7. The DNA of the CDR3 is TGTGCCAGCAGTGAAGTAGGACAGGCAGTGTATGGCTACACCTTC. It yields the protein CASSEVGQAVYGYTF.

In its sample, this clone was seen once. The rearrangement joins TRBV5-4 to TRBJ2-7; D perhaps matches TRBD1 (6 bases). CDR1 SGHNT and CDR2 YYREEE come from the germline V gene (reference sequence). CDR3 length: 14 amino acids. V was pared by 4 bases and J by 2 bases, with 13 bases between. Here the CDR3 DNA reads TGTGCCAGCAGCCGGGACATCGGTACCTACGAGCAGTACTTC. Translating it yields CASSRDIGTYEQYF.

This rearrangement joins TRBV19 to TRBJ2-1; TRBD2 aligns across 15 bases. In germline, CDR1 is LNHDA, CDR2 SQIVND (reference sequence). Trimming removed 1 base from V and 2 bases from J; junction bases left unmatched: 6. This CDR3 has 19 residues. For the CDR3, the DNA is TGTGCCAGTAGTATAGGGACTAGCGGGGGGGCCGTGACCTACAATGAGCAGTTCTTC. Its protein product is CASSIGTSGGAVTYNEQFF.

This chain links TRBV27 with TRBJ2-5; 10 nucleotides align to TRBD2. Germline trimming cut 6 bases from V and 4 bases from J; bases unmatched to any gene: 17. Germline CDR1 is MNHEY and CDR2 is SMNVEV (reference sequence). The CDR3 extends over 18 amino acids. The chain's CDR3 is CASRRSGGAGGVRETQYF. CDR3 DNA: TGTGCCAGCAGACGGAGCGGGGGGGCTGGAGGGGTCCGAGAGACCCAGTACTTC.

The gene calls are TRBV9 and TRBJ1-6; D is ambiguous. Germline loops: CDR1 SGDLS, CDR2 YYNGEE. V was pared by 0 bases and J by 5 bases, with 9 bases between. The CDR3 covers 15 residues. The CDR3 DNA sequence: TGTGCCAGCAGCGTAGGGGCAGGCAATAATTCACCCCTCCACTTT. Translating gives CASSVGAGNNSPLHF.

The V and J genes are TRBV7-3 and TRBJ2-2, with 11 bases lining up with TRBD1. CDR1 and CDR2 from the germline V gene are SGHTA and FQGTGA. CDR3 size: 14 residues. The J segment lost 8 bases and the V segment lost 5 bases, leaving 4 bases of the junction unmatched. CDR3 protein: CASSRDRGYGELFF. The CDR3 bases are TGTGCCAGCAGCCGGGACAGGGGGTATGGGGAGCTGTTTTTT.

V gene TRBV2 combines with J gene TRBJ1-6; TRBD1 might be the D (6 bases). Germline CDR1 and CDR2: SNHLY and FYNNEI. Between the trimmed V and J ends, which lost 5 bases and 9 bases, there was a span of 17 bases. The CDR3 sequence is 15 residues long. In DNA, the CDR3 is TGTGCCAGCAGTCGTACACAGGGTGGCGGTTCACCCCTCCACTTT. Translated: CASSRTQGGGSPLHF.

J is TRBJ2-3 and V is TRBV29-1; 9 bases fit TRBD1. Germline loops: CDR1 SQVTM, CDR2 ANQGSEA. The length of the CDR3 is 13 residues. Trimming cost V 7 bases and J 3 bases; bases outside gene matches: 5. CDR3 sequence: CSAPGTGTDTQYF. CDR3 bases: TGCAGCGCCCCCGGGACAGGGACAGATACGCAGTATTTT.